The 3 T cell receptor beta chains reported below all come from one sample, sequenced in a study of cytomegalovirus exposure and HLA in healthy donors. 60 Vbeta and 13 Jbeta primers were used in PCR. The table came from immunoSEQ multiplex PCR; TCRdb's copy has only in-frame clones and leaves some out. The sample yields approximately 58,000 clones, of which the top ten take up roughly 9.6%. Specimen: PBMCs. The origin of the receptors is a woman between 45 and 65 years old in good health and CMV-seropositive.

V is TRBV5-1 and J is TRBJ2-1; no clear D. The CDR3 length is 12 residues. V lost 4 bases and J 3 bases, leaving 5 bases between the germline ends. Per germline, CDR1 SGHRS and CDR2 YFSETQ. CDR3 protein: CASSPNYNEQFF. The CDR3 bases are TGCGCCAGCAGCCCAAACTACAATGAGCAGTTCTTC.

The J gene is TRBJ1-1, the V gene TRBV5-6; D uncertain. V was pared by 0 bases and J by 10 bases, with 7 bases between. Germline V lookup: CDR1 SGHDT, CDR2 YYEEEE. The length of the CDR3 is 11 residues. CDR3 loop: CASSLDRVAFF. CDR3 nucleotide sequence: TGTGCCAGCAGCTTGGATAGAGTAGCTTTCTTT.

The V call is TRBV7-9, the J call TRBJ1-4; a possible D gene is TRBD1 (5 bases). V lost 2 bases to trimming and J lost 4 bases, with 14 bases between them. CDR3 length equals 16 residues. The V gene's germline CDR1 is SEHNR and CDR2 FQNEAQ (reference sequence). CDR3 in amino acids: CASSLPRDGGNEKLFF. The CDR3, as DNA: TGTGCCAGCAGCTTACCCAGGGATGGTGGTAATGAAAAACTGTTTTTT. The entire variable domain, with the rest obtained from reference TRBV7-9 and TRBJ1-4, is as follows: DTGVSQNPRHKITKRGQNVTFRCDPISEHNRLYWYRQTLGQGPEFLTYFQNEAQLEKSRLLSDRFSAERPKGSFSTLEIQRTEQGDSAMYLCASSLPRDGGNEKLFFGSGTQLSVL.